This entry concerns a single T cell receptor (beta chain). The data stem from a study of Tregs in tolerant kidney transplant recipients. The data were produced by immunoSEQ multiplex PCR, yet TCRdb's version contains in-frame clones alone and is incomplete. The profile covers some 70,000 clones, with less than 90% appearing a single time and approximately 0.36% taken by the ten largest. Looked up from germline, CDR1 is SGHNT and CDR2 is YYREEE (reference sequence). Trimming at V came to 1 base and at J to 8 bases, leaving 9 bases not matched to a gene. The CDR3 covers 15 residues. The gene calls are TRBV5-4 and TRBJ2-1; TRBD2 matches 7 bases. This specimen was CD4+ T cells from blood, taken before the transplant. This clonotype was obtained from a human donor who received a combined kidney and bone marrow transplant. The CDR3, as DNA: TGTGCCAGCAGCTTGTATCTCGCGGGAGAGGATGAGCAGTTCTTC. Residues: CASSLYLAGEDEQFF.